This T cell receptor beta chain was retrieved from a study of glioma-infiltrating T cells. This clonotype was seen only a few times. CDR3 size: 14 residues. Germline loops: CDR1 MNHEY, CDR2 SVGAGI. The J segment lost 4 bases and the V segment lost 5 bases, leaving 7 bases of the junction unmatched. Using RNA template, CDR3s of TCR alpha and beta were amplified with iRepertoire arm-PCR. TCRdb independently ran MiXCR on the multiplex PCR reads; one entry per CDR3 protein. The sample lists 95,000 to 110,000 distinct CDR3 sequences, around 29% occurring once. The sequenced sample consisted of glioma tissue, nonneoplastic brain tissue, or PBMCs (not recorded which). The chain uses TRBV6-5 and TRBJ1-1; 7 positions match TRBD1. The TCR was taken from a human donor with low-grade glioma or glioblastoma, undergoing nonglioma brain surgery, or in good health (not recorded which). The CDR3, as DNA: TGTGCCAGCAGTACCGGACAGGTTGCCACTGAAGCTTTCTTT. The encoded protein is CASSTGQVATEAFF.